The 12 T cell receptor beta chains below come from one sample, sequenced in a study of graft-versus-host responses after intestinal transplantation. The table came from immunoSEQ multiplex PCR; TCRdb's copy has only in-frame clones and leaves some out. Of some 90,000 clones detected, around 93% appear once; the ten largest clones hold around 0.38%. The antigens for these receptors are not known. The sequencing used unstimulated CD8+ T cells sorted from spleen or lymph node cells, collected before transplant. These receptors were collected from a human donor who was the organ donor for an intestinal transplant.

The chain links TRBV9 to TRBJ2-7; 9 bases line up with TRBD2. CDR3 size: 16 residues. Germline-derived CDR1 and CDR2 are SGDLS and YYNGEE. The V segment lost 3 bases and the J segment 6 bases; nucleotides outside the gene matches: 13. The CDR3 protein is CASSAGSGGPTGEQYF. The CDR3 DNA follows: TGTGCCAGCAGCGCCGGCAGCGGGGGGCCAACGGGCGAGCAGTACTTC.

The CDR3 DNA reads TGTGCCAGCAGTTTCCGGGGGGCAGGTGGCTACACCTTC. Its translation is CASSFRGAGGYTF. The chain carries TRBV27 and TRBJ1-2; D is possibly TRBD1 (6 bases). V was cut by 3 bases and J by 7 bases, with 12 bases left in between. Germline V gene data show CDR1 as MNHEY and CDR2 as SMNVEV (reference sequence). This CDR3 has 13 amino acids.

The rearrangement uses TRBV6-1 and TRBJ2-1; 12 bases are a match to TRBD2. CDR1 and CDR2 from the germline V gene are MNHNS and SASEGT. The CDR3 sequence is 14 residues long. J gave up 7 bases and V 5 bases, and 3 bases lay outside the gene matches. The CDR3 DNA is TGTGCCAGCAGTCTAGCGGGGGGGCCTAATGAGCAGTTCTTC. It translates to CASSLAGGPNEQFF.

V usage is TRBV7-9 and J usage is TRBJ2-5; a possible D gene is TRBD1 (6 bases). CDR3 size: 15 residues. V was shortened by 5 bases and J by 4 bases, with 17 bases between the two germline ends. From germline, CDR1 is SEHNR and CDR2 FQNEAQ (reference sequence). CDR3 region: CASSSRDTTGETQYF. The CDR3 DNA reads as TGTGCCAGCAGCAGCCGGGACACTACGGGAGAGACCCAGTACTTC. Full variable domain (rest looked up from reference TRBV7-9 and TRBJ2-5): DTGVSQNPRHKITKRGQNVTFRCDPISEHNRLYWYRQTLGQGPEFLTYFQNEAQLEKSRLLSDRFSAERPKGSFSTLEIQRTEQGDSAMYLCASSSRDTTGETQYFGPGTRLLVL.

The rearrangement uses TRBV27 and TRBJ2-5; possible D gene TRBD2, 6 bases. Per germline, CDR1 MNHEY and CDR2 SMNVEV (reference sequence). This CDR3 is built from 14 residues. V lost 9 bases, J lost 2 bases, and 16 bases lay in between. The chain's CDR3 is CASRGRMGQETQYF. CDR3 sequence (DNA): TGTGCCAGTCGAGGGAGGATGGGGCAAGAGACCCAGTACTTC.

The chain recombines TRBV7-9 with TRBJ2-5; TRBD1 aligns across 8 bases. V gave up 5 bases and J gave up 4 bases; unmatched junction bases: 9. This CDR3 has 15 residues. Germline V gene data show CDR1 as SEHNR and CDR2 as FQNEAQ (reference sequence). CDR3 sequence: CASSLGDRSGETQYF. The CDR3 DNA sequence: TGTGCCAGCAGCCTAGGGGACAGGTCGGGAGAGACCCAGTACTTC.

V usage is TRBV5-1 and J usage is TRBJ2-5, with 11 bases that match TRBD2. CDR3 length: 16 residues. Germline lookup yields CDR1 SGHRS and CDR2 YFSETQ. V trimming: 4 bases; J trimming: 9 bases; junction bases outside the gene matches: 14. CDR3 amino acids: CASSPQLAGVLVAQYF. The CDR3 coding sequence is TGCGCCAGCAGCCCGCAACTAGCGGGGGTACTAGTGGCCCAGTACTTC.

V is TRBV6-5 and J is TRBJ1-2, with 7 bases fitting TRBD1. The CDR3 is made up of 15 amino acids. Germline loops: CDR1 MNHEY, CDR2 SVGAGI. Unmatched junction bases numbered 7, after V lost 0 bases and J lost 6 bases. The DNA of the CDR3 is TGTGCCAGCAGTTACTCGGGCAGGGGGAGGAATGGCTACACCTTC. It is translated as CASSYSGRGRNGYTF.

The rearrangement links TRBV6-1 to TRBJ1-2; weak D call: TRBD1 (6 bases). V lost 4 bases and J lost 4, with 13 bases in between. This CDR3 has 14 amino acids. CDR1 MNHNS and CDR2 SASEGT come from the germline V gene. CDR3 sequence (DNA): TGTGCCAGCAGTGCTCAGGGACAAGGCTATGGCTACACCTTC. It yields the protein CASSAQGQGYGYTF.

The gene calls are TRBV15 and TRBJ1-1, with 9 bases fitting TRBD1. The CDR3 runs 16 residues. Germline CDR1 reads LNHNV; CDR2 reads YYDKDF (reference sequence). V shed 5 bases, J shed 0 bases, and the junction held 7 bases outside the gene matches. The CDR3 here is CATSRDRDLMNTEAFF. CDR3 in DNA: TGTGCCACCAGCCGGGACAGGGACCTAATGAACACTGAAGCTTTCTTT.

V gene TRBV6-1 combines with J gene TRBJ2-3; D may be TRBD1 (5 bases). The CDR3 spans 15 residues. The germline V gene has CDR1 MNHNS and CDR2 SASEGT. Trimming removed 6 bases at V and 1 base at J, with 14 bases between. CDR3 region: CASRDNLFGTDTQYF. As DNA, the CDR3 is TGTGCCAGCAGGGACAACCTCTTCGGCACAGATACGCAGTATTTT.

This chain uses TRBV9 with TRBJ1-2, with 8 bases matching TRBD1. Losses at the gene ends were 0 bases for V and 8 bases for J; bases not matched to a gene: 6. The CDR3 is made up of 14 amino acids. The V gene's germline CDR1 is SGDLS and CDR2 YYNGEE. The CDR3 coding sequence is TGTGCCAGCAGCGTAGGGGGGACAGGTCGGGGCTACACCTTC. Residues: CASSVGGTGRGYTF.